These 27 T cell receptor beta chains originate from one sample sequenced in a study of cytomegalovirus exposure and HLA in healthy donors. Vbeta (60) and Jbeta (13) primers were used in the PCR. Using immunoSEQ multiplex PCR, the repertoire was profiled, and TCRdb retains in-frame clones only, with some absent. The sample includes about 160,000 clones, roughly 79% of them seen just once. Sequencing input: PBMCs. The receptors were sampled from a man aged 35-49 years in good health and CMV-seronegative.

This clone was picked up a small number of times. The chain employs TRBV5-1 and TRBJ1-5; tentatively, D is TRBD1 (5 bases). CDR3 size: 13 residues. Germline values: CDR1 SGHRS, CDR2 YFSETQ. Trimming removed 0 bases from V and 5 bases from J, with 6 bases in between. CDR3 bases: TGCGCCAGCAGCTTGGGGGGGGATCAGCCCCAGCATTTT. Translated: CASSLGGDQPQHF.

In this sample, this clone turned up once. The genes are TRBV6-5 and TRBJ1-1; D remains unclear. The CDR3 is 13 residues long. The germline gives CDR1 MNHEY, CDR2 SVGAGI. V was pared by 0 bases and J by 5 bases, with 7 bases between. The CDR3 reads CASSYSGHTEAFF. The CDR3 DNA follows: TGTGCCAGCAGTTACTCGGGCCATACTGAAGCTTTCTTT.

The chain links TRBV6-5 to TRBJ2-2; D is unclear. This CDR3 has 13 residues. V shed 6 bases and J shed 2 bases, with 7 bases lying between them. CDR1 is MNHEY, CDR2 SVGAGI, per germline. The CDR3 nucleotides are TGTGCCAGCAGCCCTACCAACACCGGGGAGCTGTTTTTT. Amino acids: CASSPTNTGELFF.

The rearrangement joins TRBV28 to TRBJ1-1, with D possibly matching TRBD1 (5 bases). Germline assignment: CDR1 MDHEN and CDR2 SYDVKM. V lost 2 bases and J 2 bases, leaving 9 bases between the germline ends. There are 14 residues in the CDR3. CDR3 region: CASSLTQGNTEAFF. The CDR3 bases are TGTGCCAGCAGTTTAACCCAGGGTAACACTGAAGCTTTCTTT. The full variable domain, completed using reference TRBV28 and TRBJ1-1, is DVKVTQSSRYLVKRTGEKVFLECVQDMDHENMFWYRQDPGLGLRLIYFSYDVKMKEKGDIPEGYSVSREKKERFSLILESASTNQTSMYLCASSLTQGNTEAFFGQGTRLTVV.

The gene calls are TRBV9 and TRBJ1-2; TRBD1 is a possible D gene (6 bases). The V gene lost 4 bases and the J gene lost 8 bases, with 12 bases spanning the gap. The CDR3 totals 12 residues. The germline gives CDR1 SGDLS, CDR2 YYNGEE. CDR3 coding DNA: TGTGCCAGCAGCATCAGGGGAGGGGGCTACACCTTC. Protein sequence: CASSIRGGGYTF.

The chain recombines TRBV6-5 with TRBJ2-5, with 11 bases lining up with TRBD2. The CDR3 runs 15 residues. After removal of 6 bases from V and 4 bases from J, the junction contained 7 bases not matched to a gene. Germline CDR1 is MNHEY and CDR2 is SVGAGI. As DNA, the CDR3 is TGTGCCAGCAGACACACTAGCGGGAGTCCAGAGACCCAGTACTTC. This encodes CASRHTSGSPETQYF.

V is TRBV4-1 and J is TRBJ2-1; D is possibly TRBD1 (5 bases). CDR3 size: 14 residues. Germline V lookup: CDR1 MGHRA, CDR2 YSYEKL. The germline V and J ends were trimmed by 2 bases and 3 bases, with 8 bases remaining between them. CDR3 nucleotides: TGCGCCAGCAGCCAAATAGACAGCTACAATGAGCAGTTCTTC. This codes for CASSQIDSYNEQFF.

The rearrangement links TRBV30 to TRBJ2-5; 7 positions agree with TRBD2. The CDR3 has 13 residues. V shed 4 bases, J shed 10 bases, and the junction held 12 bases outside the gene matches. Germline V gene lookup returns CDR1 GTSNPN and CDR2 SVGIG (reference sequence). CDR3 nucleotides: TGTGCCTGGATGGCGGGAGCGGCCGGGGGCCAGTACTTC. Translated: CAWMAGAAGGQYF.

The rearrangement joins TRBV29-1 to TRBJ2-2; tentatively, D is TRBD2 (5 bases). The V gene lost 4 bases and the J gene lost 6 bases, with 12 bases spanning the gap. Per the germline V gene, CDR1 is SQVTM and CDR2 is ANQGSEA. The length of the CDR3 is 13 residues. CDR3 bases: TGCAGCGTTGGAGGGTCGGAGTCCGGGGAGCTGTTTTTT. Residues: CSVGGSESGELFF.

Remarks on this clone: In the same sample, other DNA sequences code for this CDR3. J is TRBJ1-1 and V is TRBV7-9, with 9 bases fitting TRBD1. CDR3 length equals 14 residues. Losses at the gene ends were 3 bases for V and 1 base for J; bases not matched to a gene: 0. The germline CDR1 and CDR2 sequences are SEHNR and FQNEAQ (reference sequence). Here the CDR3 reads CASSLGQGNTEAFF. As DNA, the CDR3 is TGTGCCAGCAGCTTGGGACAGGGGAACACTGAAGCTTTCTTT.

The genes are TRBV6-5 and TRBJ1-4; perhaps TRBD1 as D (5 bases). V was shortened by 8 bases and J by 5 bases, with 12 bases between the two germline ends. Germline V gene lookup returns CDR1 MNHEY and CDR2 SVGAGI. This CDR3 region has 13 residues. Here the CDR3 DNA reads TGTGCCAGCTCAGACAGCCGGAATGAAAAACTGTTTTTT. This translates into CASSDSRNEKLFF.

CDR3 amino acids: CASSYGQANTEAFF. The CDR3 nucleotides are TGTGCCAGTAGCTACGGCCAGGCGAACACTGAAGCTTTCTTT. The gene calls are TRBV19 and TRBJ1-1, with D hard to call. Trimming stripped 6 bases from V and 1 base from J, with 12 bases between. The CDR3 is 14 amino acids. CDR1 is LNHDA and CDR2 is SQIVND in the germline V gene (reference sequence).

The chain uses TRBV25-1 and TRBJ1-2; D possibly corresponds to TRBD1 (6 bases). V was shortened by 10 bases and J by 8 bases, with 17 bases between the two germline ends. This CDR3 is built from 12 residues. Per germline, CDR1 MGHDK and CDR2 SYGVNS. The CDR3 sequence is CATPDPRGGYTF. CDR3 DNA sequence: TGTGCCACCCCCGACCCCAGGGGAGGCTACACCTTC.

The chain employs TRBV28 and TRBJ2-7; tentatively, D is TRBD2 (6 bases). The CDR3 is made up of 15 amino acids. Between the trimmed V and J ends, which lost 8 bases and 0 bases, there was a span of 17 bases. Germline assignment: CDR1 MDHEN and CDR2 SYDVKM. CDR3 in DNA: TGTGCCAGCCTAGAGGGTTACGGGGGCTCCTACGAGCAGTACTTC. Its protein is CASLEGYGGSYEQYF.

The chain recombines TRBV5-1 with TRBJ2-3; 12 bases line up with TRBD1. Per the germline V gene, CDR1 is SGHRS and CDR2 is YFSETQ. CDR3 length: 17 amino acids. The junction had 9 bases not matched to a gene; V was cut back by 3 bases and J by 4 bases. The CDR3 loop is CASSSPSGTGGADTQYF. The CDR3 coding sequence is TGCGCCAGCAGCTCCCCTTCCGGGACAGGGGGCGCAGATACGCAGTATTTT.

This clone was seen a single time. V and J are TRBV5-1 and TRBJ2-7; 7 bases are shared with TRBD1. Germline assignment: CDR1 SGHRS and CDR2 YFSETQ. The CDR3 is made up of 13 amino acids. After removal of 4 bases from V and 3 bases from J, the junction contained 4 bases not matched to a gene. Here the CDR3 DNA reads TGCGCCAGCAGCAAGGACAGGCACTACGAGCAGTACTTC. Translating it yields CASSKDRHYEQYF.

The V gene is TRBV28, the J gene TRBJ1-1, with a weak D call TRBD1 (5 bases). Trimming removed 3 bases at V and 10 bases at J, with 9 bases between. Germline V lookup: CDR1 MDHEN, CDR2 SYDVKM. The CDR3 sequence is 11 residues long. In nucleotides, the CDR3 is TGTGCCAGCAGTTTTTGGGGGGGAGCTTTCTTT. Protein sequence: CASSFWGGAFF.

The CDR3: CATGGEVINQPQHF. The CDR3 DNA follows: TGTGCCACCGGCGGGGAGGTTATCAATCAGCCCCAGCATTTT. The chain employs TRBV21-1 and TRBJ1-5. TRBV21-1 counts as a pseudogene. This CDR3 is 14 amino acids long.

V usage is TRBV19 and J usage is TRBJ2-1; D ambiguous. Germline assignment: CDR1 LNHDA and CDR2 SQIVND (reference sequence). The ends were cut back, 0 bases at V and 6 bases at J, with 6 bases in the middle. The CDR3 extends over 13 amino acids. CDR3 amino acids: CASSIEVGNEQFF. The CDR3 nucleotides read TGTGCCAGTAGTATAGAAGTCGGCAATGAGCAGTTCTTC.

This clone was counted between two and nine times. The V and J genes are TRBV5-4 and TRBJ2-7, with 10 bases lining up with TRBD1. CDR1 is SGHNT and CDR2 is YYREEE in the germline V gene (reference sequence). V lost 4 bases and J lost 3; bases outside the gene matches: 7. This CDR3 is 15 amino acids long. The CDR3 here is CASSAGRTGGYEQYF. The DNA of the CDR3 is TGTGCCAGCAGCGCAGGCCGGACAGGGGGCTACGAGCAGTACTTC.

In the case of this clone: No conserved phenylalanine or tryptophan is present at the end of the CDR3, so a read error is the likely explanation. This chain links TRBV7-9 with TRBJ2-7; TRBD2 might be the D (7 bases). V was trimmed by 5 bases and J by 0 bases, leaving 20 bases between them. The CDR3 totals 17 residues. From germline, CDR1 is SEHNR and CDR2 FQNEAQ (reference sequence). The CDR3 sequence is CASSTRPLADSSYEQYL. CDR3 sequence (DNA): TGTGCCAGCAGCACTCGTCCCCTAGCGGACAGCTCCTACGAGCAGTACCTC.

This chain links TRBV5-4 with TRBJ1-2; no firm D call. In germline, CDR1 is SGHNT, CDR2 YYREEE (reference sequence). Trimming took off 2 bases at V and 4 bases at J, with 18 bases between the two ends. The CDR3 sequence is 16 residues long. The CDR3 nucleotides read TGTGCCAGCAGCTTACCCTTCCGGCTAGGGAGCTATGGCTACACCTTC. Protein sequence: CASSLPFRLGSYGYTF.

This clone has only one observation. This chain connects TRBV7-6 to TRBJ2-7; TRBD2 agrees at 7 bases. Germline lookup yields CDR1 SGHVS and CDR2 FNYEAQ. The V gene end was trimmed by 2 bases and the J gene end by 1 base; junction bases not matched to a gene: 2. The CDR3 totals 14 residues. The CDR3 sequence: CASSLFSGSYEQYV. CDR3 DNA sequence: TGTGCCAGCAGCTTATTTAGCGGGTCCTACGAGCAGTACGTC.

Here the CDR3 reads CSATGFVDGYTF. In nucleotides, the CDR3 is TGCAGCGCCACGGGATTTGTTGATGGCTACACCTTC. J is TRBJ1-2 and V is TRBV29-1; D is unclear. Germline-derived CDR1 and CDR2 are SQVTM and ANQGSEA. The CDR3 is made up of 12 amino acids. The V end was cut by 7 bases, the J end by 6 bases, with 15 bases between.

V gene TRBV27 combines with J gene TRBJ2-7; a weak D match, TRBD1 (6 bases). Germline assignment: CDR1 MNHEY and CDR2 SMNVEV (reference sequence). The ends were cut back, 7 bases at V and 2 bases at J, with 12 bases in the middle. There are 13 residues in the CDR3. As DNA, the CDR3 is TGTGCCAGCATTGCCGGGACAACCTACGAGCAGTACTTC. Protein product: CASIAGTTYEQYF.

This chain links TRBV29-1 with TRBJ1-1; tentatively, D is TRBD1 (5 bases). This CDR3 is 12 amino acids long. The germline V gene encodes CDR1 SQVTM and CDR2 ANQGSEA. DNA of the CDR3: TGCTCCTCCCGGACATCGAACACTGAAGCTTTCTTT. This encodes CSSRTSNTEAFF.

This chain uses TRBV25-1 with TRBJ1-4; D is ambiguous. Per the germline V gene, CDR1 is MGHDK and CDR2 is SYGVNS. This CDR3 has 18 amino acids. V gave up 3 bases and J gave up 2 bases, with 19 bases separating them. CDR3 region: CASSDSSAASLTNEKLFF. In DNA form, the CDR3 reads TGTGCCAGCAGTGATTCGTCAGCGGCTTCATTGACTAATGAAAAACTGTTTTTT. Full variable domain (remainder filled in from reference TRBV25-1 and TRBJ1-4): EADIYQTPRYLVIGTGKKITLECSQTMGHDKMYWYQQDPGMELHLIHYSYGVNSTEKGDLSSESTVSRIRTEHFPLTLESARPSHTSQYLCASSDSSAASLTNEKLFFGSGTQLSVL.